Below, one TCR beta chain is given with its context. The data were obtained in a study of monozygotic twins with inflammatory bowel disease. Germline assignment: CDR1 SGHRS and CDR2 YFSETQ. The CDR3 spans 14 residues. Each TCR library consumed 3,500 to 4,500 ng of total RNA. TCRdb processed the 5' RACE reads again and assigns one entry to each CDR3 protein, with no DNA. The repertoire shows around 150,000 distinct CDR3 sequences; the top ten hold 2.8%. The clonotype originates from a human donor with ulcerative colitis or Crohn's disease, or a healthy co-twin of an affected twin (not recorded which). The rearrangement links TRBV5-1 to TRBJ2-3; TCRdb picks TRBD1, but there is no DNA to check that call. The sequenced material came from blood. The CDR3: CASRGTGGTDTQYF.